This is a list of T cell receptor beta chains from one sample in a study of cytomegalovirus exposure and HLA in healthy donors. TCRdb's table, derived via immunoSEQ multiplex PCR, lists solely in-frame clones and lacks some. Here the sample spans over 150,000 clones, 65% to 80% being singletons. Sequenced material: PBMCs. The receptor source for this set is a woman between 40 and 55 years old in good health and CMV-seropositive. Each CDR3 is given with its conserved first and last residue. Each record gives: V gene, clone size, J gene, D gene, CDR3 DNA, CDR3 protein. The D gene is left open where the match is weak. Not all rows give a size; the values are once, few, many and, for expanded clones, a class.

v_gene: TRBV9; abundance: -; j_gene: TRBJ2-1; d_gene: TRBD2; CDR3nt: TGTGCCAGCAGCGTTAGCGGGGTCTACAATGAGCAGTTCTTC; CDR3aa: CASSVSGVYNEQFF
v_gene: TRBV7-9; abundance: -; j_gene: TRBJ1-1; d_gene: TRBD1; CDR3nt: TGTGCCAGCAGCCCCAGACAGGGCGCTGAAGCTTTCTTT; CDR3aa: CASSPRQGAEAFF
v_gene: TRBV30; abundance: -; j_gene: TRBJ1-6; d_gene: -; CDR3nt: TGTGCCTGGACGACGGGGAAACAATCACCCCTCCACTTT; CDR3aa: CAWTTGKQSPLHF
v_gene: TRBV7-2; abundance: -; j_gene: TRBJ2-1; d_gene: TRBD2; CDR3nt: TGTGCCAGCAGCTTAGGGGGGACTAGCGGGGGGGAGCAGTTCTTC; CDR3aa: CASSLGGTSGGEQFF
v_gene: TRBV7-2; abundance: -; j_gene: TRBJ1-1; d_gene: -; CDR3nt: TGTGCCAGCAGCTTAGGGAGTCGGGGTTCGACTGAAGCTTTCTTT; CDR3aa: CASSLGSRGSTEAFF
v_gene: TRBV19; abundance: few; j_gene: TRBJ1-3; d_gene: TRBD1; CDR3nt: TGTGCCAGTAGTTCACAGGGGGCAACTGGAAACACCATATATTTT; CDR3aa: CASSSQGATGNTIYF
v_gene: TRBV6-6; abundance: -; j_gene: TRBJ2-1; d_gene: -; CDR3nt: TGTGCCAGCAGTCCAGCGCCTGCCAGCTCCTACAATGAGCAGTTCTTC; CDR3aa: CASSPAPASSYNEQFF
v_gene: TRBV7-2; abundance: -; j_gene: TRBJ2-3; d_gene: -; CDR3nt: TGTGCCAGCAGCTTAGGCCGAGATGATACGCAGTATTTT; CDR3aa: CASSLGRDDTQYF
v_gene: TRBV4-1; abundance: few; j_gene: TRBJ2-1; d_gene: -; CDR3nt: TGCGCCAGCAGCCAAGATGGGGAGTCCGTCCCTAACAATGAGCAGTTCTTC; CDR3aa: CASSQDGESVPNNEQFF
v_gene: TRBV11-3; abundance: -; j_gene: TRBJ2-7; d_gene: TRBD2; CDR3nt: TGTGCCAGCAGATCCGGGACTACCTACGAGCAGTACTTC; CDR3aa: CASRSGTTYEQYF